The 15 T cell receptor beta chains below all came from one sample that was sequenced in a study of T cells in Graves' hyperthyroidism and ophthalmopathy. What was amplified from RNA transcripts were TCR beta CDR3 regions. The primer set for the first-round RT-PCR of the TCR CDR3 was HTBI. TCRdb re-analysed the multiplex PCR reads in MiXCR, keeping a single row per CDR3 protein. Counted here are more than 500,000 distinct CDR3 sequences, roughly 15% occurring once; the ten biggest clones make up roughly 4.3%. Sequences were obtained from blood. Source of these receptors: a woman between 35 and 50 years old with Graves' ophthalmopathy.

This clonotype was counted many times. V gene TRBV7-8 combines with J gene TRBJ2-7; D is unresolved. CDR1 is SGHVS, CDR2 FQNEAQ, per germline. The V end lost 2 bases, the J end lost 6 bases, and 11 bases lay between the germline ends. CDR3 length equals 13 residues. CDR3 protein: CASSLSSPLEQYF. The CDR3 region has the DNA TGTGCCAGCAGCTTAAGCAGTCCCCTCGAGCAGTACTTC.

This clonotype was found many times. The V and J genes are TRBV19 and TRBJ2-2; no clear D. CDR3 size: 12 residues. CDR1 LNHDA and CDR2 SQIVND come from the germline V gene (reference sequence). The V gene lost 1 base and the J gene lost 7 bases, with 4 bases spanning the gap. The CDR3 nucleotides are TGTGCCAGTAGTATAGGTGGCGGGGAGCTGTTTTTT. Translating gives CASSIGGGELFF.

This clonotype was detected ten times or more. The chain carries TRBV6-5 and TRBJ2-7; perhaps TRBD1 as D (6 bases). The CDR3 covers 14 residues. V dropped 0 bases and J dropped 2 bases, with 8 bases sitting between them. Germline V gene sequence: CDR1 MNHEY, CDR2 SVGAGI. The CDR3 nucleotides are TGTGCCAGCAGTTACTCGGGACACACCTACGAGCAGTACTTC. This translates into CASSYSGHTYEQYF.

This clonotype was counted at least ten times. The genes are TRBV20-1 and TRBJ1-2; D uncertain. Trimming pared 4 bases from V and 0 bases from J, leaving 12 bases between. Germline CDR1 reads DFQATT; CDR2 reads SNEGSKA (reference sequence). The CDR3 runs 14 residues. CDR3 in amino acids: CSATTPRANYGYTF. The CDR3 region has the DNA TGCAGTGCTACCACACCGAGAGCTAACTATGGCTACACCTTC.

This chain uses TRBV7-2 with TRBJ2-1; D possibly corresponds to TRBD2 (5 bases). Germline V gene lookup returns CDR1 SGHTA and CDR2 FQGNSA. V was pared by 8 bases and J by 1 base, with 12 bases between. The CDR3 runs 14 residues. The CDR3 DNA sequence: TGTGCCAGCCGGGAAGAATTTTCCTACAATGAGCAGTTCTTC. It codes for CASREEFSYNEQFF.

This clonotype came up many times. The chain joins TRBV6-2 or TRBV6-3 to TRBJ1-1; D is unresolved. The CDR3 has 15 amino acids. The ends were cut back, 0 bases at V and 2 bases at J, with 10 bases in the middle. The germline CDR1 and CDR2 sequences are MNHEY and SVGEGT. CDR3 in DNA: TGTGCCAGCAGTTACTCAGAGCGGTCAAACACTGAAGCTTTCTTT. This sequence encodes CASSYSERSNTEAFF.

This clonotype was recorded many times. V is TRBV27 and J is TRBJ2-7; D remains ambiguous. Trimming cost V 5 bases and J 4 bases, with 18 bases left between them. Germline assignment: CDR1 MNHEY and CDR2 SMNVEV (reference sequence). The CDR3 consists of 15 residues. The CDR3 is CASSAAEKAAYEQYF. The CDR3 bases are TGTGCCAGCAGTGCCGCCGAGAAGGCAGCTTACGAGCAGTACTTC.

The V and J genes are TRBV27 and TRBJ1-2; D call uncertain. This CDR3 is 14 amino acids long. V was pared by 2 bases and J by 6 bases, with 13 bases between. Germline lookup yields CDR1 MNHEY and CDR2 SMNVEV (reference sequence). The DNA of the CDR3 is TGTGCCAGCAGTTTAAAACTCGCCCCCAATGGCTACACCTTC. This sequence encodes CASSLKLAPNGYTF.

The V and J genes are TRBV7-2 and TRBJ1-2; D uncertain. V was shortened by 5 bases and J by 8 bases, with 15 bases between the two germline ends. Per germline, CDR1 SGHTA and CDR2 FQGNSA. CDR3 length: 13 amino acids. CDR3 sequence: CASSTGDGKGYTF. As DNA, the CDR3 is TGTGCCAGCAGCACCGGGGATGGAAAGGGCTACACCTTC.

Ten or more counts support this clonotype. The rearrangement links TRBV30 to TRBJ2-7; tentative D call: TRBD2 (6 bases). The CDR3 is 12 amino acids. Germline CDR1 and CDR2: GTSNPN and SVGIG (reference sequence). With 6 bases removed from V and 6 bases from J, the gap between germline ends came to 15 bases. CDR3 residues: CACRGTGREQYF. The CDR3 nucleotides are TGTGCCTGCCGCGGGACCGGCCGCGAGCAGTACTTC. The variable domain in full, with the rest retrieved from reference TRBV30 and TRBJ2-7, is SQTIHQWPATLVQPVGSPLSLECTVEGTSNPNLYWYRQAAGRGLQLLFYSVGIGQISSEVPQNLSASRPQDRQFILSSKKLLLSDSGFYLCACRGTGREQYFGPGTRLTVT.

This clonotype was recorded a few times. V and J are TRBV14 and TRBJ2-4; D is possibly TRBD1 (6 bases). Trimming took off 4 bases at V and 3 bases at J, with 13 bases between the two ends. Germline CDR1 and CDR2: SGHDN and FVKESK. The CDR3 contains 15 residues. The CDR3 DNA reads TGTGCCAGCAGCCTTCGACAGGTCGGCAAAAACATTCAGTACTTC. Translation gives CASSLRQVGKNIQYF.

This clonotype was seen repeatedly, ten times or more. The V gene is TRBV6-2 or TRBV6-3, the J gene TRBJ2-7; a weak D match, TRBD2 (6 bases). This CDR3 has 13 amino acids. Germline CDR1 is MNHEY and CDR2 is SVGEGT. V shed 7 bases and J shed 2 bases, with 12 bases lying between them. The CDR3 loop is CASTDSGTYEQYF. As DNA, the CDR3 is TGTGCCAGCACCGATAGCGGAACCTACGAGCAGTACTTC.

Written as DNA, the CDR3 is TGTGCCTGGAGTGCAACAGGGTTAAGGAACGGCTACACCTTC. Residues: CAWSATGLRNGYTF. The chain is built from TRBV30 and TRBJ1-2; the D gene is possibly TRBD1 (6 bases). The V end lost 1 base, the J end lost 8 bases, and 17 bases lay between the germline ends. The CDR3 has 14 amino acids. CDR1 GTSNPN and CDR2 SVGIG come from the germline V gene (reference sequence). Full variable domain (remainder filled in from reference TRBV30 and TRBJ1-2): SQTIHQWPATLVQPVGSPLSLECTVEGTSNPNLYWYRQAAGRGLQLLFYSVGIGQISSEVPQNLSASRPQDRQFILSSKKLLLSDSGFYLCAWSATGLRNGYTFGSGTRLTVV.

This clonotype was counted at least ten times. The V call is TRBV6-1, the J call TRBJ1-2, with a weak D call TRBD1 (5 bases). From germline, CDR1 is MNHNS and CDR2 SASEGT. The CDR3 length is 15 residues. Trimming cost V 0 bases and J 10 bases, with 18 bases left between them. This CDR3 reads CASSEAGQGHGAYTF. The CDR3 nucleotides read TGTGCCAGCAGTGAAGCTGGGCAGGGTCACGGAGCCTACACCTTC.

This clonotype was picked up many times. The DNA for the CDR3 is TGTGCCAGCAGTGTCCAGAGCTACGAGCAGTACTTC. Its translation is CASSVQSYEQYF. The chain links TRBV6-1 to TRBJ2-7; D is ambiguous. Trimming took 4 bases from V and 3 from J, leaving 7 bases between them. CDR1 and CDR2 from the germline V gene are MNHNS and SASEGT. CDR3 length: 12 residues.